The 18 T cell receptor beta chains presented below share a single source sample, sequenced in a study of blood T cells in healthy people across ages. For the second PCR, which ran for roughly 6 to 12 cycles, a sample-barcoded 5' primer and a J-beta primer mix were used. TCRdb re-called the 5' RACE reads through MiXCR, storing one row per CDR3 protein. Seen here are fewer than 600,000 distinct CDR3 sequences, 25% to 35% observed once, and the top ten hold 3.6%. This sample was also put to use in a study of T cells of mothers and their children.

Sequencing was performed on blood. The receptors stem from a boy aged 2 to 10 in good health.

V is TRBV9 and J is TRBJ2-2; D call uncertain. V was pared by 3 bases and J by 5 bases, with 5 bases between. The CDR3 is 12 amino acids. CDR1 is SGDLS and CDR2 is YYNGEE in the germline V gene. CDR3 DNA sequence: TGTGCCAGCAGCGCTGGGACCGGGGAGCTGTTTTTT. It is translated as CASSAGTGELFF.

The rearrangement links TRBV6-6 to TRBJ2-7; 7 positions agree with TRBD2. The CDR3 extends over 15 amino acids. V was clipped by 2 bases and J by 0 bases; unmatched bases: 4. Germline V gene data show CDR1 as MNHNY and CDR2 as SVGAGI (reference sequence). The CDR3 is CASSYQGGSSYEQYF. The DNA for the CDR3 is TGTGCCAGCAGTTACCAGGGAGGGAGCTCCTACGAGCAGTACTTC.

This clonotype was detected a few times. V is TRBV10-3 and J is TRBJ2-5, with 13 bases lining up with TRBD2. Unmatched junction bases numbered 9, after V lost 4 bases and J lost 4 bases. CDR1 and CDR2 (germline): ENHRY, SYGVKD. The CDR3 contains 17 residues. For the CDR3, the DNA is TGTGCCATCAGTGGACTAGCGGGGGGCCCCGCGGGAGAGACCCAGTACTTC. Its protein is CAISGLAGGPAGETQYF.

The chain joins TRBV12-3 or TRBV12-4 to TRBJ2-1; TRBD2 matches at 7 bases. The V gene end was trimmed by 4 bases and the J gene end by 2 bases; junction bases not matched to a gene: 11. The CDR3 length is 17 residues. CDR3: CASSSSPRLATYNEQFF. DNA of the CDR3: TGTGCCAGCAGTTCTTCCCCCCGACTAGCCACCTACAATGAGCAGTTCTTC.

This clonotype was counted only a few times. V and J are TRBV6-6 and TRBJ1-4, with D possibly being TRBD1 (5 bases). Trimming shortened V by 2 bases and J by 5 bases, and 15 bases separated the two germline ends. This CDR3 region has 16 residues. The germline gives CDR1 MNHNY, CDR2 SVGAGI (reference sequence). The chain's CDR3 is CASSYPDSGGNEKLFF. As DNA, the CDR3 is TGTGCCAGCAGTTACCCCGACTCGGGGGGGAATGAAAAACTGTTTTTT.

This clonotype has at least ten counts. J is TRBJ2-5 and V is TRBV7-9; 8 nucleotides match TRBD2. The CDR3 covers 15 residues. The V and J ends lost 0 bases and 2 bases, in that order; junction bases with no gene match: 2. Germline V CDR1 and CDR2: SEHNR, FQNEAQ (reference sequence). CDR3 sequence: CASSLAASGQETQYF. The CDR3 region has the DNA TGTGCCAGCAGCTTAGCGGCTAGCGGGCAAGAGACCCAGTACTTC.

Only a few counts were recorded for this clonotype. This chain uses TRBV30 with TRBJ2-7; D gene unclear. Per germline, CDR1 GTSNPN and CDR2 SVGIG (reference sequence). The CDR3 is 11 amino acids. V lost 0 bases, J lost 4 bases, and 4 bases lay in between. The CDR3 bases are TGTGCCTGGAGTGTAGGTTACGAGCAGTACTTC. This sequence encodes CAWSVGYEQYF. The complete variable domain, with remaining parts taken from reference TRBV30 and TRBJ2-7, reads SQTIHQWPATLVQPVGSPLSLECTVEGTSNPNLYWYRQAAGRGLQLLFYSVGIGQISSEVPQNLSASRPQDRQFILSSKKLLLSDSGFYLCAWSVGYEQYFGPGTRLTVT.

This clonotype was seen only a few times. The chain has TRBV14 and TRBJ2-2; D may be TRBD1 (6 bases). The CDR3 has 16 amino acids. V dropped 1 base and J dropped 2 bases, with 11 bases sitting between them. Germline CDR1 reads SGHDN; CDR2 reads FVKESK. The CDR3 coding sequence is TGTGCCAGCAGCCAAGTTGCCAGGGGCAACACCGGGGAGCTGTTTTTT. Its translation: CASSQVARGNTGELFF.

The V and J genes are TRBV20-1 and TRBJ2-7, with TRBD2 matching 12 bases. Germline CDR1 reads DFQATT; CDR2 reads SNEGSKA (reference sequence). The CDR3 loop spans 17 amino acids. Germline trimming cut 3 bases from V and 3 bases from J; bases unmatched to any gene: 12. CDR3 coding DNA: TGCAGTGCTAGGAAGCTAGCGGGAGGGCCTGGGGACTACGAGCAGTACTTC. Translating it yields CSARKLAGGPGDYEQYF.

The chain couples TRBV10-3 to TRBJ2-3; 9 positions agree with TRBD1. Per germline, CDR1 ENHRY and CDR2 SYGVKD. The CDR3 spans 14 residues. V lost 6 bases and J lost 2; bases outside the gene matches: 3. CDR3 sequence (DNA): TGTGCCATCAGCCGGGACAGGGACACAGATACGCAGTATTTT. The encoded protein is CAISRDRDTDTQYF.

CDR3 coding DNA: TGTGCCAGCTCACCCGGGACAGAATCTCCAGAGTGGAACACTGAAGCTTTCTTT. This codes for CASSPGTESPEWNTEAFF. The V call is TRBV18, the J call TRBJ1-1; 7 bases are shared with TRBD1. The V segment lost 3 bases and the J segment 1 base; nucleotides outside the gene matches: 14. The CDR3 loop spans 18 amino acids. CDR1 is KGHSH and CDR2 is LQKENI in the germline V gene.

The rearrangement uses TRBV4-3 and TRBJ2-4; 12 positions agree with TRBD2. Trimming took 0 bases from V and 1 from J; bases not matched to a gene: 13. The CDR3 is 21 amino acids. CDR1 and CDR2 (germline): LGHNA, YSLEER. The CDR3 protein is CASSQDWGASGRGLAKNIQYF. The CDR3 DNA reads TGCGCCAGCAGCCAAGATTGGGGGGCTAGCGGGAGGGGTCTGGCCAAAAACATTCAGTACTTC.

This clonotype has just a few counts. The chain couples TRBV7-2 to TRBJ2-3, with 7 nucleotides matching TRBD2. With 1 base clipped from V and 4 bases from J, the junction kept 5 bases outside the gene matches. This CDR3 region has 15 residues. Germline CDR1 is SGHTA and CDR2 is FQGNSA. The CDR3 nucleotides read TGTGCCAGCAGCTTAGTGGGCGGGAGTTCAGATACGCAGTATTTT. Translation gives CASSLVGGSSDTQYF.

Of note for this clonotype: A much larger clone lies one base from this, so it may be a read error. The chain joins TRBV11-3 to TRBJ2-5; D remains ambiguous. V lost 3 bases and J lost 4, with 6 bases in between. Germline assignment: CDR1 SGHNT and CDR2 YENEEA. The CDR3 is 12 residues long. CDR3 loop: CASSFFLETQYF. For the CDR3, the DNA is TGTGCCAGCAGCTTCTTTCTAGAGACCCAGTACTTC.

A note on this clonotype: One base away lies a much larger clone, so this may be a sequencing read error. The V call is TRBV14, the J call TRBJ2-5; D tentatively fits TRBD1 or TRBD2 (5 bases each). With the DNA end fitting TRBJ2-1 better, the J assignment may be wrong. Germline CDR1 reads SGHDN; CDR2 reads FVKESK. The CDR3 contains 16 residues. DNA for the CDR3: TGTGGCAGCAGCCACAGTGGGACCTACCGGGATCTGGCGCAGTTCTTC. Amino acids: CGSSHSGTYRDLAQFF.

V is TRBV7-2 and J is TRBJ1-6; D is perhaps TRBD1 (5 bases). Germline CDR1 and CDR2: SGHTA and FQGNSA. The CDR3 has 16 residues. V was clipped by 5 bases and J by 9 bases, with 20 bases between them. The CDR3 is CASSGTGRGRGSPLHF. The CDR3 coding sequence is TGTGCCAGCAGCGGCACTGGGAGGGGACGGGGTTCACCCCTCCACTTT. Variable domain in full (rest from reference TRBV7-2 and TRBJ1-6): GAGVSQSPSNKVTEKGKDVELRCDPISGHTALYWYRQSLGQGLEFLIYFQGNSAPDKSGLPSDRFSAERTGGSVSTLTIQRTQQEDSAVYLCASSGTGRGRGSPLHFGNGTRLTVT.

The V call is TRBV6-5, the J call TRBJ2-3; D is possibly TRBD2 (6 bases). Trimming took off 5 bases at V and 4 bases at J, with 13 bases between the two ends. CDR3 length: 14 residues. Per germline, CDR1 MNHEY and CDR2 SVGAGI. The CDR3 loop is CASSPGAGADTQYF. In DNA form, the CDR3 reads TGTGCCAGCAGTCCGGGAGCTGGGGCAGATACGCAGTATTTT.

The chain links TRBV20-1 to TRBJ2-1; 9 bases agree with TRBD2. The CDR3 runs to 14 residues. V dropped 3 bases and J dropped 3; count of bases not matched to a gene: 3. CDR1 is DFQATT and CDR2 is SNEGSKA in the germline V gene (reference sequence). CDR3 bases: TGCAGTGCTAGGGCTAGCGGGGACTACAATGAGCAGTTCTTC. Residues: CSARASGDYNEQFF.